This T cell receptor beta chain was identified in a study of T cells in Graves' hyperthyroidism and ophthalmopathy. In the case of this clonotype: Its antigen remains unidentified.

There are 14 residues in the CDR3. With V trimmed by 5 bases and J by 3 bases, 6 bases remained unmatched. TCR beta CDR3 regions were amplified from RNA. Carried out on the TCR CDR3, a first-round RT-PCR used the HTBI primer set. One entry per CDR3 protein, called by TCRdb with MiXCR from the multiplex PCR reads. The data show fewer than 350,000 distinct CDR3 sequences, roughly 19% seen once. General study findings and limits: In blood, most of the thyroid clonotypes expanded above 0.001 were also present. Stable hyperthyroidism and ophthalmopathy were separated using 13 V-J signatures.

The TCR comes from a man over 45 with Graves' ophthalmopathy. Sequences were obtained from blood. The chain is built from TRBV12-3 or TRBV12-4 and TRBJ2-7; 8 positions agree with TRBD1. CDR3 coding DNA: TGTGCCAGCAGTGACAGGGGAATCGGCTACGAGCAGTACTTC. Residues: CASSDRGIGYEQYF.